Listed below are T cell receptor beta chains from one sample, sequenced in a study of T cells in tumors after PD-1 blockade. Some clones are missing from TCRdb's copy, which holds only in-frame ones; the method was immunoSEQ multiplex PCR. The sample lists about 47,000 clones, roughly 80% occurring once. The starting material was PBMCs, obtained before anti-PD-1 therapy. The receptors were sampled from a human donor with advanced basal cell or squamous cell carcinoma (not recorded which). The CDR3 runs from the conserved cysteine through the conserved F or W. Fields, in order: D gene, clone size, V gene, J gene, CDR3 protein, CDR3 DNA. A D gene is named only where the DNA matches it firmly. Clone size is given for some rows only: seen once, a few or many times, or a class if the clone is expanded.

D: TRBD2; size: NA; V: TRBV4-2; J: TRBJ2-7; CDR3: CASSQSTSGRYEQYF; DNA: TGTGCCAGCAGCCAATCTACTAGCGGGAGGTACGAGCAGTACTTC
D: NA; size: NA; V: TRBV10-3; J: TRBJ2-2; CDR3: CAIRAGRITGELFF; DNA: TGTGCCATCAGGGCAGGGCGAATCACCGGGGAGCTGTTTTTT
D: TRBD1; size: NA; V: TRBV5-1; J: TRBJ2-7; CDR3: CASSPASAGTGSYEQYF; DNA: TGCGCCAGCAGCCCGGCGTCGGCCGGGACAGGCTCCTACGAGCAGTACTTC
D: NA; size: NA; V: TRBV18; J: TRBJ2-1; CDR3: CASSPYGQGGDEQFF; DNA: TGTGCCAGCTCACCTTATGGGCAGGGGGGCGATGAGCAGTTCTTC
D: TRBD2; size: NA; V: TRBV3-1/TRBV3-2; J: TRBJ2-7; CDR3: CASSQVAGSGSEQYF; DNA: TGTGCCAGCAGCCAAGTTGCCGGGAGCGGGAGCGAGCAGTACTTC
D: NA; size: once; V: TRBV7-2; J: TRBJ1-3; CDR3: CASSTGGSGNTIYF; DNA: TGTGCCAGCAGCACCGGTGGGTCTGGAAACACCATATATTTT
D: NA; size: NA; V: TRBV4-1; J: TRBJ2-2; CDR3: CASSQTTTEAGELFF; DNA: TGCGCCAGCAGCCAAACTACGACAGAGGCCGGGGAGCTGTTTTTT
D: NA; size: NA; V: TRBV7-8; J: TRBJ1-5; CDR3: CASSLRIGGKGSNQPQHF; DNA: TGTGCCAGCAGCTTAAGGATAGGGGGTAAGGGGAGCAATCAGCCCCAGCATTTT
D: NA; size: NA; V: TRBV2; J: TRBJ2-5; CDR3: CASSSYVGGLVAQYF; DNA: TGTGCCAGCAGTTCCTACGTCGGGGGCCTCGTGGCCCAGTACTTC
D: NA; size: NA; V: TRBV4-2; J: TRBJ2-3; CDR3: CASSQLGGALWNTQYF; DNA: TGTGCCAGCAGTCAATTGGGCGGAGCGCTCTGGAATACGCAGTATTTT
D: NA; size: NA; V: TRBV5-1; J: TRBJ1-6; CDR3: CASSPAARGDNSPLHF; DNA: TGCGCCAGCAGCCCCGCCGCTAGAGGGGATAATTCACCCCTCCACTTT
D: TRBD1; size: NA; V: TRBV19; J: TRBJ2-6; CDR3: CASSIYQGATGANVLTF; DNA: TGTGCCAGTAGTATTTATCAGGGGGCAACTGGGGCCAACGTCCTGACTTTC
D: NA; size: NA; V: TRBV7-8; J: TRBJ1-2; CDR3: CASSLDRGYGYTF; DNA: TGTGCCAGCAGCTTAGACCGGGGCTATGGCTACACCTTC
D: TRBD1; size: NA; V: TRBV5-6; J: TRBJ2-1; CDR3: CASNTRDRKKNEQFF; DNA: TGTGCCAGCAATACCCGGGACAGGAAAAAGAATGAGCAGTTCTTC
D: NA; size: NA; V: TRBV27; J: TRBJ2-5; CDR3: CASSSTVGTQYF; DNA: TGTGCCAGCAGTTCGACGGTGGGGACCCAGTACTTC
D: NA; size: few; V: TRBV3-1/TRBV3-2; J: TRBJ1-2; CDR3: CASSQVNTYGYTF; DNA: TGTGCCAGCAGCCAAGTTAACACCTATGGCTACACCTTC
D: NA; size: NA; V: TRBV29-1; J: TRBJ1-3; CDR3: CSVEDWGTIYF; DNA: TGCAGCGTGGAGGATTGGGGCACCATATATTTT
D: NA; size: NA; V: TRBV4-1; J: TRBJ2-3; CDR3: CASSQLAVPTDTQYF; DNA: TGCGCCAGCAGCCAGTTAGCGGTACCCACAGATACGCAGTATTTT
D: NA; size: NA; V: TRBV19; J: TRBJ2-7; CDR3: CASNTGLGYEQYF; DNA: TGTGCCAGTAATACAGGCCTGGGGTACGAGCAGTACTTC
D: TRBD1; size: NA; V: TRBV23-1; J: TRBJ2-1; CDR3: CASSQCKVDRGRVGEQFF; DNA: TGCGCCAGCAGTCAGTGCAAAGTTGACAGGGGGCGTGTAGGTGAGCAGTTCTTC
D: TRBD2; size: NA; V: TRBV4-2; J: TRBJ2-5; CDR3: CASSPNSGGAGETQYF; DNA: TGTGCCAGCAGCCCTAATAGCGGGGGGGCCGGGGAGACCCAGTACTTC
D: TRBD1; size: NA; V: TRBV5-1; J: TRBJ2-5; CDR3: CASSPRTGTETQYF; DNA: TGCGCCAGCAGCCCCAGGACAGGGACAGAGACCCAGTACTTC
D: NA; size: many; V: TRBV5-4; J: TRBJ1-1; CDR3: CASSLGDTEAFF; DNA: TGTGCCAGCAGCTTGGGGGACACTGAAGCTTTCTTT
D: NA; size: few; V: TRBV18; J: TRBJ2-5; CDR3: CASSPPSDRIWETQYF; DNA: TGTGCCAGCTCACCACCCTCCGACAGAATTTGGGAGACCCAGTACTTC
D: NA; size: NA; V: TRBV7-6; J: TRBJ1-1; CDR3: CASSRGTRGTEAFF; DNA: TGTGCCAGCAGCCGGGGAACGAGGGGAACTGAAGCTTTCTTT
D: NA; size: NA; V: TRBV9; J: TRBJ2-6; CDR3: CASSSGGSGANVLTF; DNA: TGTGCCAGCAGCTCAGGTGGATCTGGGGCCAACGTCCTGACTTTC
D: NA; size: NA; V: TRBV21-1; J: TRBJ2-1; CDR3: CASSKRGTGRKYNEQFF; DNA: TGTGCCAGCAGCAAGCGAGGGACAGGGAGAAAGTACAATGAGCAGTTCTTC
D: TRBD2; size: NA; V: TRBV5-1; J: TRBJ2-1; CDR3: CASSLAGGGNEQFF; DNA: TGCGCCAGCAGCTTAGCGGGAGGTGGCAATGAGCAGTTCTTC
D: TRBD2; size: NA; V: TRBV24-1; J: TRBJ2-1; CDR3: CATSGPGLAGEFSYNEQFF; DNA: TGTGCCACCAGCGGGCCGGGACTAGCGGGAGAGTTCTCCTACAATGAGCAGTTCTTC
D: NA; size: once; V: TRBV3-1/TRBV3-2; J: TRBJ2-5; CDR3: CASSPFSETQYF; DNA: TGTGCCAGCAGCCCCTTTTCGGAGACCCAGTACTTC
D: NA; size: NA; V: TRBV15; J: TRBJ2-2; CDR3: CATSRYSVGQISNTGELFF; DNA: TGTGCCACCAGCAGATACAGCGTAGGGCAGATATCGAACACCGGGGAGCTGTTTTTT
D: NA; size: NA; V: TRBV18; J: TRBJ2-1; CDR3: CASSPRGGREIYNEQFF; DNA: TGTGCCAGCTCACCACGTGGGGGGCGTGAAATCTACAATGAGCAGTTCTTC
D: NA; size: few; V: TRBV19; J: TRBJ2-2; CDR3: CASSMSTNTGELFF; DNA: TGTGCCAGTAGTATGTCGACGAACACCGGGGAGCTGTTTTTT
D: NA; size: few; V: TRBV5-1; J: TRBJ1-4; CDR3: CASSLRGGEKLFF; DNA: TGCGCCAGCAGCTTGCGGGGGGGAGAAAAACTGTTTTTT
D: NA; size: few; V: TRBV20-1; J: TRBJ1-2; CDR3: CSARREVGYTF; DNA: TGCAGTGCTAGAAGGGAGGTCGGCTACACCTTC
D: NA; size: NA; V: TRBV11-3; J: TRBJ1-3; CDR3: CASSTGPGNTIYF; DNA: TGTGCCAGCTCCACAGGCCCTGGAAACACCATATATTTT
D: NA; size: NA; V: TRBV7-9; J: TRBJ1-6; CDR3: CASRATGNSPLHF; DNA: TGTGCCAGCAGGGCAACAGGGAATTCACCCCTCCACTTT
D: NA; size: NA; V: TRBV25-1; J: TRBJ2-7; CDR3: CASSAQKEQYF; DNA: TGTGCCAGCAGTGCCCAGAAGGAGCAGTACTTC
D: TRBD2; size: few; V: TRBV4-1; J: TRBJ2-5; CDR3: CASSQDLIVAGEEETQYF; DNA: TGCGCCAGCAGCCAAGATCTGATAGTAGCGGGAGAGGAAGAGACCCAGTACTTC
D: NA; size: NA; V: TRBV11-2; J: TRBJ2-7; CDR3: CASSLTPQSGFNHEQYF; DNA: TGTGCCAGCAGCTTAACCCCCCAAAGCGGCTTTAACCACGAGCAGTACTTC
D: TRBD2; size: NA; V: TRBV28; J: TRBJ2-2; CDR3: CASSTGGIAVNTGELFF; DNA: TGTGCCAGCAGTACGGGGGGAATTGCGGTTAACACCGGGGAGCTGTTTTTT
D: NA; size: medium-sized; V: TRBV7-9; J: TRBJ2-7; CDR3: CASSSDRVPPYEQYF; DNA: TGTGCCAGCAGCTCCGACAGAGTCCCACCCTACGAGCAGTACTTC
D: NA; size: NA; V: TRBV5-5; J: TRBJ2-1; CDR3: CASSLAAGSQNNEQFF; DNA: TGTGCCAGCAGCTTGGCCGCAGGGAGTCAGAACAATGAGCAGTTCTTC
D: NA; size: NA; V: TRBV5-4; J: TRBJ2-5; CDR3: CASSEPGRDQYF; DNA: TGTGCCAGCAGCGAGCCCGGACGTGACCAGTACTTC
D: TRBD2; size: NA; V: TRBV5-1; J: TRBJ2-1; CDR3: CPSSLGGGASDNEQFF; DNA: TGCCCCAGCAGCTTGGGCGGGGGGGCGTCTGACAATGAGCAGTTCTTC